This is a list of T cell receptor beta chains from one sample in a study of Ad26.COV2.S vaccination and SARS-CoV-2 variants. Measured with immunoSEQ multiplex PCR; TCRdb has only the in-frame clones, and not every one. The data show around 450,000 clones, with roughly nine tenths seen just once and about 2.5% held by the top ten. The material sequenced was peripheral blood, taken in a trial of Ad26.COV2.S vaccine versus placebo. These receptors were collected from a person between 18 and 65 years old who received the Ad26.COV2.S COVID-19 vaccine or a placebo. Both conserved end residues are part of each CDR3. D genes are given only for firm matches. Some rows have no size entry. The others give once, few or many, or a class for an expanded clone.

v_gene: TRBV3-1/TRBV3-2
abundance: NA
j_gene: TRBJ2-1
len: 14
d_gene: NA
CDR3aa: CASSSEGVGDEQFF
CDR3nt: TGTGCCAGCAGCTCGGAGGGCGTTGGAGATGAGCAGTTCTTC

v_gene: TRBV5-1
abundance: NA
j_gene: TRBJ2-1
len: 18
d_gene: TRBD2
CDR3aa: CASSLAGTSGDLSNEQFF
CDR3nt: TGCGCCAGCAGCTTGGCCGGGACTAGCGGAGACCTCAGCAATGAGCAGTTCTTC

v_gene: TRBV11-2
abundance: NA
j_gene: TRBJ2-3
len: 12
d_gene: NA
CDR3aa: CASSPKRDTQYF
CDR3nt: TGTGCCAGCAGCCCAAAGAGAGATACGCAGTATTTT

v_gene: TRBV28
abundance: NA
j_gene: TRBJ1-6
len: 12
d_gene: NA
CDR3aa: CASSLQGPPLHF
CDR3nt: TGTGCCAGCAGTTTACAGGGTCCACCCCTCCACTTT

v_gene: TRBV7-3
abundance: NA
j_gene: TRBJ2-5
len: 14
d_gene: NA
CDR3aa: CASSLKSGEETQYF
CDR3nt: TGTGCCAGCAGCTTAAAGTCAGGAGAAGAGACCCAGTACTTC

v_gene: TRBV9
abundance: NA
j_gene: TRBJ1-1
len: 14
d_gene: TRBD1
CDR3aa: CASSVTGANTEAFF
CDR3nt: TGTGCCAGCAGCGTAACAGGGGCGAACACTGAAGCTTTCTTT

v_gene: TRBV5-1
abundance: NA
j_gene: TRBJ2-3
len: 16
d_gene: TRBD2
CDR3aa: CASSPGLAEFTDTQYF
CDR3nt: TGCGCCAGCAGTCCGGGACTAGCGGAGTTCACAGATACGCAGTATTTT

v_gene: TRBV2
abundance: once
j_gene: TRBJ1-1
len: 14
d_gene: NA
CDR3aa: CASSDLGGATEAFF
CDR3nt: TGTGCCAGCAGTGATTTGGGGGGAGCCACTGAAGCTTTCTTT

v_gene: TRBV28
abundance: NA
j_gene: TRBJ2-1
len: 14
d_gene: NA
CDR3aa: CASSSGTWGNEQFF
CDR3nt: TGTGCCAGCAGTTCCGGGACATGGGGAAATGAGCAGTTCTTC

v_gene: TRBV2
abundance: NA
j_gene: TRBJ1-1
len: 14
d_gene: NA
CDR3aa: CASTGGRLNTEAFF
CDR3nt: TGTGCCAGCACCGGCGGCCGGCTGAACACTGAAGCTTTCTTT

v_gene: TRBV7-9
abundance: NA
j_gene: TRBJ1-1
len: 14
d_gene: NA
CDR3aa: CASSPRARRFEAFF
CDR3nt: TGTGCCAGCAGCCCCCGGGCCAGGAGATTTGAAGCTTTCTTT

v_gene: TRBV6-2/TRBV6-3
abundance: NA
j_gene: TRBJ2-1
len: 17
d_gene: NA
CDR3aa: CASSKPVSGLGRNEQFF
CDR3nt: TGTGCCAGCAGTAAGCCAGTCTCTGGATTGGGGAGGAATGAGCAGTTCTTC

v_gene: TRBV29-1
abundance: few
j_gene: TRBJ2-7
len: 14
d_gene: NA
CDR3aa: CSVEGGVSSYEQYF
CDR3nt: TGCAGCGTTGAAGGAGGAGTTAGCTCCTACGAGCAGTACTTC

v_gene: TRBV5-1
abundance: NA
j_gene: TRBJ1-4
len: 14
d_gene: NA
CDR3aa: CASSYRGADEKLFF
CDR3nt: TGCGCCAGCAGCTATCGGGGGGCAGACGAAAAACTGTTTTTT

v_gene: TRBV30
abundance: NA
j_gene: TRBJ2-3
len: 17
d_gene: TRBD2
CDR3aa: CAWSVPRLAGGRDTQYF
CDR3nt: TGTGCCTGGAGTGTACCCCGGCTAGCGGGAGGTAGAGATACGCAGTATTTT

v_gene: TRBV11-2
abundance: few
j_gene: TRBJ2-3
len: 14
d_gene: TRBD1
CDR3aa: CASSLGTGRAASNF
CDR3nt: TGTGCCAGCAGCTTAGGGACAGGGCGGGCTGCTTCGAATTTT

v_gene: TRBV12-3/TRBV12-4
abundance: NA
j_gene: TRBJ1-2
len: 12
d_gene: NA
CDR3aa: CASSPQGNGYTF
CDR3nt: TGTGCCAGCAGTCCACAGGGAAATGGCTACACCTTC

v_gene: TRBV16
abundance: NA
j_gene: TRBJ1-1
len: 14
d_gene: NA
CDR3aa: CASSPSRGAGEAFF
CDR3nt: TGTGCCAGCAGCCCTTCTCGGGGGGCTGGTGAAGCTTTCTTT

v_gene: TRBV6-2/TRBV6-3
abundance: NA
j_gene: TRBJ2-5
len: 12
d_gene: NA
CDR3aa: CASSPVSWTQYF
CDR3nt: TGTGCCAGCAGCCCGGTCTCGTGGACCCAGTACTTC

v_gene: TRBV3-1/TRBV3-2
abundance: NA
j_gene: TRBJ1-3
len: 15
d_gene: NA
CDR3aa: CASSRQGISGNTIYF
CDR3nt: TGTGCCAGCAGCCGTCAAGGCATCTCTGGAAACACCATATATTTT

v_gene: TRBV30
abundance: NA
j_gene: TRBJ1-5
len: 13
d_gene: NA
CDR3aa: CAWSVAGVVAQHF
CDR3nt: TGTGCCTGGAGTGTAGCCGGGGTAGTTGCCCAGCATTTT

v_gene: TRBV9
abundance: NA
j_gene: TRBJ1-3
len: 16
d_gene: NA
CDR3aa: CASSVGQTDSGNTIYF
CDR3nt: TGTGCCAGCAGCGTAGGCCAGACAGACTCTGGAAACACCATATATTTT

v_gene: TRBV5-1
abundance: NA
j_gene: TRBJ2-1
len: 16
d_gene: TRBD2
CDR3aa: CASSLSAGAGYNEQFF
CDR3nt: TGCGCCAGCAGCTTGTCTGCGGGAGCTGGCTACAATGAGCAGTTCTTC

v_gene: TRBV4-1
abundance: NA
j_gene: TRBJ1-1
len: 15
d_gene: NA
CDR3aa: CASSRGGQPNTEAFF
CDR3nt: TGCGCCAGCAGCCGCGGGGGGCAGCCGAACACTGAAGCTTTCTTT

v_gene: TRBV28
abundance: once
j_gene: TRBJ2-1
len: 16
d_gene: NA
CDR3aa: CASLTWGGAGYNEQFF
CDR3nt: TGTGCCAGCCTCACCTGGGGGGGGGCCGGGTACAATGAGCAGTTCTTC

v_gene: TRBV24-1
abundance: NA
j_gene: TRBJ2-1
len: 16
d_gene: TRBD2
CDR3aa: CATSDPSGRAYNEQFF
CDR3nt: TGTGCCACCAGTGACCCTAGCGGGAGGGCTTACAATGAGCAGTTCTTC

v_gene: TRBV7-8
abundance: NA
j_gene: TRBJ1-2
len: 14
d_gene: NA
CDR3aa: CASSPRGSVYGYTF
CDR3nt: TGTGCCAGCAGCCCCAGGGGCTCGGTCTATGGCTACACCTTC

v_gene: TRBV29-1
abundance: NA
j_gene: TRBJ1-5
len: 16
d_gene: TRBD1
CDR3aa: CSATGTGGFGNQPQHF
CDR3nt: TGCAGCGCGACGGGGACAGGGGGCTTCGGCAATCAGCCCCAGCATTTT

v_gene: TRBV28
abundance: NA
j_gene: TRBJ2-3
len: 15
d_gene: NA
CDR3aa: CASSSPSLYTDTQYF
CDR3nt: TGTGCCAGCAGCTCACCCTCCCTCTACACAGATACGCAGTATTTT

v_gene: TRBV7-8
abundance: NA
j_gene: TRBJ2-2
len: 16
d_gene: NA
CDR3aa: CASSPRTGPNTGELFF
CDR3nt: TGTGCCAGCAGCCCCCGGACGGGACCGAACACCGGGGAGCTGTTTTTT

v_gene: TRBV5-6
abundance: NA
j_gene: TRBJ2-1
len: 15
d_gene: TRBD1
CDR3aa: CASSYGTGVYNEQFF
CDR3nt: TGTGCCAGCAGCTACGGGACAGGGGTATACAATGAGCAGTTCTTC

v_gene: TRBV7-2
abundance: once
j_gene: TRBJ1-1
len: 15
d_gene: TRBD1
CDR3aa: CASSFRTGVDTEAFF
CDR3nt: TGTGCCAGCAGCTTCCGTACAGGGGTGGACACTGAAGCTTTCTTT

v_gene: TRBV6-1
abundance: NA
j_gene: TRBJ1-4
len: 15
d_gene: TRBD1
CDR3aa: CAVRDRPQLGEKLFF
CDR3nt: TGTGCAGTCCGGGACAGGCCCCAACTGGGTGAAAAACTGTTTTTT

v_gene: TRBV11-3
abundance: NA
j_gene: TRBJ2-3
len: 14
d_gene: NA
CDR3aa: CASSLSTASDTQYF
CDR3nt: TGTGCCAGCAGCCTTAGCACGGCATCAGATACGCAGTATTTT

v_gene: TRBV10-3
abundance: once
j_gene: TRBJ2-1
len: 14
d_gene: NA
CDR3aa: CAISEGLMGSQQFF
CDR3nt: TGTGCCATCAGTGAGGGGCTTATGGGGAGCCAGCAGTTCTTC

v_gene: TRBV12-5
abundance: NA
j_gene: TRBJ2-5
len: 12
d_gene: NA
CDR3aa: CASGLVRETQYF
CDR3nt: TGTGCTAGTGGTTTGGTACGTGAGACCCAGTACTTC

v_gene: TRBV11-2
abundance: NA
j_gene: TRBJ2-7
len: 15
d_gene: NA
CDR3aa: CASSFGQGFTYEQYF
CDR3nt: TGTGCCAGCAGCTTCGGGCAGGGGTTCACCTACGAGCAGTACTTC

v_gene: TRBV5-6
abundance: NA
j_gene: TRBJ1-6
len: 15
d_gene: NA
CDR3aa: CASSLVTRQYSPLHF
CDR3nt: TGTGCCAGCAGCCTAGTGACAAGGCAGTATTCACCCCTCCACTTT

v_gene: TRBV7-2
abundance: NA
j_gene: TRBJ1-1
len: 14
d_gene: NA
CDR3aa: CASSLVGGYTEAFF
CDR3nt: TGTGCCAGCAGCTTAGTCGGAGGTTACACTGAAGCTTTCTTT

v_gene: TRBV6-1
abundance: NA
j_gene: TRBJ2-3
len: 16
d_gene: TRBD2
CDR3aa: CASSEVLAGNTDTQYF
CDR3nt: TGTGCCAGCAGTGAGGTGCTAGCGGGGAACACAGATACGCAGTATTTT

v_gene: TRBV6-5
abundance: NA
j_gene: TRBJ1-1
len: 14
d_gene: TRBD1
CDR3aa: CASRAGTGFTEAFF
CDR3nt: TGTGCCAGCAGAGCCGGGACAGGGTTCACTGAAGCTTTCTTT

v_gene: TRBV13
abundance: NA
j_gene: TRBJ2-6
len: 17
d_gene: NA
CDR3aa: CASSLWDVKSGANVLTF
CDR3nt: TGTGCCAGCAGCTTATGGGACGTAAAATCTGGGGCCAACGTCCTGACTTTC

v_gene: TRBV2
abundance: once
j_gene: TRBJ1-2
len: 13
d_gene: NA
CDR3aa: CASSPDPGGGYTF
CDR3nt: TGTGCCAGCAGTCCGGACCCGGGGGGTGGCTACACCTTC

v_gene: TRBV2
abundance: NA
j_gene: TRBJ1-2
len: 15
d_gene: NA
CDR3aa: CASRVSGTIAAGYTF
CDR3nt: TGTGCCAGCAGAGTATCCGGGACGATCGCTGCTGGCTACACCTTC

v_gene: TRBV5-4
abundance: NA
j_gene: TRBJ1-1
len: 17
d_gene: NA
CDR3aa: CASSLAPTVEKFAEAFF
CDR3nt: TGTGCCAGCAGCTTGGCACCGACGGTTGAAAAGTTTGCTGAAGCTTTCTTT

v_gene: TRBV15
abundance: NA
j_gene: TRBJ2-5
len: 12
d_gene: NA
CDR3aa: CATSRGGETQYF
CDR3nt: TGTGCCACCAGCAGAGGCGGCGAGACCCAGTACTTC

v_gene: TRBV2
abundance: NA
j_gene: TRBJ2-7
len: 11
d_gene: NA
CDR3aa: CATTGFYEQYF
CDR3nt: TGTGCCACTACAGGGTTCTACGAGCAGTACTTC

v_gene: TRBV7-3
abundance: NA
j_gene: TRBJ1-2
len: 15
d_gene: TRBD1
CDR3aa: CASSLTGQGDYGYTF
CDR3nt: TGTGCCAGCAGCTTAACAGGACAGGGTGACTATGGCTACACCTTC

v_gene: TRBV6-2/TRBV6-3
abundance: NA
j_gene: TRBJ1-2
len: 15
d_gene: NA
CDR3aa: CASSRGTNLNYGYTF
CDR3nt: TGTGCCAGCAGTCGGGGGACAAACCTTAACTATGGCTACACCTTC